The 2 T cell receptor beta chains below all came from one sample that was sequenced in a study of cytomegalovirus exposure and HLA in healthy donors. Vbeta (60) and Jbeta (13) primers were used in the PCR. Measured with immunoSEQ multiplex PCR; TCRdb has only the in-frame clones, and not every one. This sample has around 120,000 clones, with 79% found just once. Sequencing was done on a sample of PBMCs. Receptor source: a woman aged 40 to 50 in good health and CMV-seronegative.

This clone was seen a handful of times. This chain joins TRBV6-4 and TRBJ2-1, with 9 bases that match TRBD2. The CDR3 length is 15 residues. The ends lost 3 bases at V and 2 bases at J; junction bases unmatched: 2. In germline, CDR1 is MRHNA, CDR2 SNTAGT. This CDR3 reads CASSEGGGAYNEQFF. The CDR3 nucleotides are TGTGCCAGCAGTGAGGGCGGGGGGGCCTACAATGAGCAGTTCTTC.

The genes are TRBV18 and TRBJ1-4, with unresolved D. The CDR3 consists of 15 residues. The germline V gene encodes CDR1 KGHSH and CDR2 LQKENI. V dropped 3 bases and J dropped 4 bases, with 12 bases sitting between them. The CDR3 region has the DNA TGTGCCAGCTCACCGCCACAGATGCATAATGAAAAACTGTTTTTT. Translating it yields CASSPPQMHNEKLFF.